The 29 T cell receptor beta chains below come from one sample, sequenced in a study of early T cells in non-severe SARS-CoV-2 infection. TCRdb processed the 5' RACE reads anew with MiXCR; each CDR3 protein has one entry. The sample has 42,000 or so distinct CDR3 sequences; approximately 10% are singletons. Specimen: whole blood. The receptors derive from an adult who was a healthcare worker with PCR-confirmed SARS-CoV-2 infection or an uninfected control (not recorded which).

This clonotype occurred many times. V and J are TRBV7-2 and TRBJ2-7, with D uncertain. Between the trimmed V and J ends, which lost 1 base and 4 bases, there was a span of 5 bases. CDR3 length: 12 residues. Germline V CDR1 and CDR2: SGHTA, FQGNSA. The chain's CDR3 is CASSLGVYEQYF. CDR3 nucleotides: TGTGCCAGCAGCTTAGGGGTATACGAGCAGTACTTC.

The rearrangement joins TRBV19 to TRBJ2-5, with 8 bases identical to TRBD2. Germline CDR1 reads LNHDA; CDR2 reads SQIVND (reference sequence). V gave up 4 bases and J gave up 5 bases; unmatched junction bases: 3. This CDR3 comprises 13 residues. The CDR3 coding sequence is TGTGCCAGTAGTAGCGGGAGGAGGGAGACCCAGTACTTC. As protein: CASSSGRRETQYF.

Many counts were recorded for this clonotype. This sequence joins TRBV7-9 and TRBJ2-7, with D tentatively TRBD2 (5 bases). The CDR3 is 14 amino acids. V dropped 0 bases and J dropped 5 bases, with 11 bases sitting between them. CDR1 SEHNR and CDR2 FQNEAQ come from the germline V gene (reference sequence). For the CDR3, the DNA is TGTGCCAGCAGCTTAGCGTTCGCCGGGGACGAGCAGTACTTC. This encodes CASSLAFAGDEQYF. Complete variable domain (other parts from reference TRBV7-9 and TRBJ2-7): DTGVSQNPRHKITKRGQNVTFRCDPISEHNRLYWYRQTLGQGPEFLTYFQNEAQLEKSRLLSDRFSAERPKGSFSTLEIQRTEQGDSAMYLCASSLAFAGDEQYFGPGTRLTVT.

The table lists this clonotype with a few counts. The chain recombines TRBV29-1 with TRBJ2-1, with D tentatively TRBD1 or TRBD2 (5 bases each). Trimming cost V 7 bases and J 8 bases, with 21 bases left between them. This CDR3 is built from 14 residues. CDR1 and CDR2 (germline): SQVTM, ANQGSEA. CDR3 amino acids: CSAMGPPLFDEQFF. CDR3 in DNA: TGCAGCGCCATGGGACCTCCCCTCTTTGATGAGCAGTTCTTC.

This clonotype appeared many times. V usage is TRBV20-1 and J usage is TRBJ1-5; D gene unclear. The V and J ends lost 0 bases and 0 bases respectively, with 12 bases between them. This CDR3 comprises 16 residues. Germline loops: CDR1 DFQATT, CDR2 SNEGSKA (reference sequence). The CDR3 region is CSARDVGTASNQPQHF. In nucleotides, the CDR3 is TGCAGTGCTAGAGATGTTGGCACAGCTAGCAATCAGCCCCAGCATTTT.

This clonotype was found many times. CDR3 DNA sequence: TGCAGTGCTACCGGGGCCGCGAACACTGAAGCTTTCTTT. Translation gives CSATGAANTEAFF. The chain employs TRBV20-1 and TRBJ1-1; D is possibly TRBD1 (5 bases). CDR3 length equals 13 residues. The germline V and J ends were trimmed by 4 bases and 1 base, with 10 bases remaining between them. CDR1 is DFQATT, CDR2 SNEGSKA, per germline (reference sequence).

The chain joins TRBV19 to TRBJ2-3; 7 bases match TRBD2. The CDR3 is 16 residues long. Per germline, CDR1 LNHDA and CDR2 SQIVND (reference sequence). V gave up 8 bases and J gave up 6 bases; unmatched junction bases: 17. In nucleotides, the CDR3 is TGTGCCAGTTCGACACCCGCGGGGGAGGGTGCGGATACGCAGTATTTT. Its protein is CASSTPAGEGADTQYF. Based on the CDR3 plus reference TRBV19 and TRBJ2-3, the full variable domain is DGGITQSPKYLFRKEGQNVTLSCEQNLNHDAMYWYRQDPGQGLRLIYYSQIVNDFQKGDIAEGYSVSREKKESFPLTVTSAQKNPTAFYLCASSTPAGEGADTQYFGPGTRLTVL.

This clonotype was counted a few times. The chain employs TRBV15 and TRBJ2-1; 8 bases fit TRBD1. The junction had 11 bases not matched to a gene; V was cut back by 8 bases and J by 8 bases. Germline V gene sequence: CDR1 LNHNV, CDR2 YYDKDF (reference sequence). There are 14 residues in the CDR3. The CDR3 is CATLGQGSGYEQFF. The CDR3 DNA reads as TGTGCCACCTTAGGACAGGGTTCTGGTTATGAGCAGTTCTTC.

The chain is built from TRBV29-1 and TRBJ2-1; 14 nucleotides match TRBD2. The germline gives CDR1 SQVTM, CDR2 ANQGSEA. The length of the CDR3 is 18 residues. The junction had 15 bases not matched to a gene; V was cut back by 6 bases and J by 5 bases. Written as DNA, the CDR3 is TGCAGCGTGGACGGGACTAGCGGGAGTATCCCCCTGAACAATGAGCAGTTCTTC. Translating it yields CSVDGTSGSIPLNNEQFF.

This clonotype was seen a handful of times. V and J are TRBV18 and TRBJ2-1; the match to TRBD1 covers 8 bases. After removal of 3 bases from V and 9 bases from J, the junction contained 10 bases not matched to a gene. The CDR3 loop spans 15 amino acids. The germline CDR1 and CDR2 sequences are KGHSH and LQKENI. The CDR3, as DNA: TGTGCCAGCTCACCTGAGGCTGACAGGGGCGGTGAGCAGTTCTTC. Its translation: CASSPEADRGGEQFF.

This clonotype was picked up a small number of times. The chain has TRBV29-1 and TRBJ2-1; 8 nucleotides agree with TRBD1. With V trimmed by 1 base and J by 3 bases, 2 bases remained unmatched. The germline V gene has CDR1 SQVTM and CDR2 ANQGSEA. The CDR3 covers 14 residues. DNA for the CDR3: TGCAGCGTTGAAGGACAGGGGCTCTACAATGAGCAGTTCTTC. Amino acids: CSVEGQGLYNEQFF.

There are many counts of this clonotype. V and J are TRBV12-3 or TRBV12-4 and TRBJ1-1; tentatively, D is TRBD1 (6 bases). This CDR3 is built from 12 residues. Trimming took 6 bases from V and 5 from J, leaving 10 bases between them. Here the CDR3 reads CASSHRVTEAFF. CDR3 DNA sequence: TGTGCCAGCAGCCACAGGGTTACTGAAGCTTTCTTT.

The V and J genes are TRBV6-5 and TRBJ2-5, with 7 bases identical to TRBD1. The length of the CDR3 is 14 residues. Germline-derived CDR1 and CDR2 are MNHEY and SVGAGI. Trimming at V came to 0 bases and at J to 4 bases, leaving 2 bases not matched to a gene. This CDR3 is CASSYSGTVETQYF. The CDR3 bases are TGTGCCAGCAGTTACTCCGGGACAGTAGAGACCCAGTACTTC.

The DNA of the CDR3 is TGCAGCGTTGTTGTAGGCGCAGATACGCAGTATTTT. Protein sequence: CSVVVGADTQYF. The rearrangement links TRBV29-1 to TRBJ2-3, with D uncertain. The CDR3 is made up of 12 amino acids. The germline V and J ends were trimmed by 4 bases and 4 bases, with 9 bases remaining between them. Germline V gives CDR1 SQVTM, CDR2 ANQGSEA.

The V call is TRBV9, the J call TRBJ2-7; D is unclear. Germline CDR1 SGDLS, CDR2 YYNGEE. CDR3 size: 14 residues. V shed 0 bases and J shed 3 bases, with 10 bases lying between them. CDR3 sequence (DNA): TGTGCCAGCAGCGTAGTTTACGTCAGCTACGAGCAGTACTTC. Protein: CASSVVYVSYEQYF.

This clonotype was counted many times. The chain couples TRBV6-2 or TRBV6-3 to TRBJ2-3, with 7 nucleotides matching TRBD2. The CDR3 has 16 amino acids. Germline V CDR1 and CDR2: MNHEY, SVGEGT. Trimming cost V 4 bases and J 2 bases; bases outside gene matches: 9. The CDR3 is CASSSDEAGFTDTQYF. The CDR3 DNA is TGTGCCAGCAGTTCAGATGAAGCGGGATTCACAGATACGCAGTATTTT.

The gene calls are TRBV6-1 and TRBJ2-5, with 10 bases identical to TRBD2. This CDR3 is 15 amino acids long. V lost 5 bases and J lost 0; bases outside the gene matches: 3. The germline gives CDR1 MNHNS, CDR2 SASEGT. CDR3 residues: CASSPLAGDQETQYF. The CDR3 nucleotides are TGTGCCAGCAGTCCCCTAGCGGGAGACCAAGAGACCCAGTACTTC.

This clonotype was seen ten or more times. One junction end disagrees with the germline gene, perhaps due to a read error. The chain has TRBV12-3 or TRBV12-4 and TRBJ1-3; D gene unclear. The CDR3 is 12 amino acids. CDR3 loop: CASGNSENTIYF. The CDR3 region has the DNA TGTGCCAGCGGGAACTCTGAAAACACCATATATTTT.

This clonotype was picked up many times. The CDR3 nucleotides are TGCAGCGTTGATTTCGAGTATGGCTACACCTTC. Translating it yields CSVDFEYGYTF. The chain employs TRBV29-1 and TRBJ1-2; D is unclear. CDR1 and CDR2 from the germline V gene are SQVTM and ANQGSEA. The V and J ends lost 3 bases and 5 bases respectively, with 7 bases between them. CDR3 size: 11 residues. Complete variable domain (other parts from reference TRBV29-1 and TRBJ1-2): SAVISQKPSRDICQRGTSLTIQCQVDSQVTMMFWYRQQPGQSLTLIATANQGSEATYESGFVIDKFPISRPNLTFSTLTVSNMSPEDSSIYLCSVDFEYGYTFGSGTRLTVV.

This clonotype was detected only once. The rearrangement uses TRBV29-1 and TRBJ1-1, with TRBD1 as a possible D gene (6 bases). Germline values: CDR1 SQVTM, CDR2 ANQGSEA. Trimming removed 4 bases at V and 1 base at J, with 22 bases between. The CDR3 sequence is 17 residues long. CDR3 sequence reads: CSVAPLGTGTPNTEAFF. CDR3 DNA sequence: TGCAGCGTTGCTCCTTTGGGAACCGGGACACCGAACACTGAAGCTTTCTTT. Drawing the rest from reference TRBV29-1 and TRBJ1-1, the complete variable domain is SAVISQKPSRDICQRGTSLTIQCQVDSQVTMMFWYRQQPGQSLTLIATANQGSEATYESGFVIDKFPISRPNLTFSTLTVSNMSPEDSSIYLCSVAPLGTGTPNTEAFFGQGTRLTVV.

This clonotype was recorded many times. The chain recombines TRBV9 with TRBJ1-1, with TRBD1 as a possible D gene (5 bases). Trimming shortened V by 4 bases and J by 9 bases, and 25 bases separated the two germline ends. CDR3 length equals 16 residues. Germline CDR1 reads SGDLS; CDR2 reads YYNGEE. In nucleotides, the CDR3 is TGTGCCAGCAGCCCCCCCGGGGGGAGGGGCGACAATCAAGCTTTCTTT. Amino acid sequence: CASSPPGGRGDNQAFF.

This clonotype was observed a handful of times. V and J are TRBV14 and TRBJ1-1; possible D gene TRBD1, 6 bases. Germline-derived CDR1 and CDR2 are SGHDN and FVKESK. The CDR3 is 15 amino acids. Trimming took off 1 base at V and 0 bases at J, with 9 bases between the two ends. CDR3 sequence: CASSQAAGVNTEAFF. The CDR3 DNA sequence: TGTGCCAGCAGCCAAGCAGCAGGGGTGAACACTGAAGCTTTCTTT.

This clonotype was seen a single time. This chain uses TRBV7-3 with TRBJ1-1; the D is unclear. CDR1 SGHTA and CDR2 FQGTGA come from the germline V gene. V was cut by 5 bases and J by 1 base, with 8 bases left in between. The CDR3 is 13 residues long. DNA for the CDR3: TGTGCCAGCAGCAAAACAACGAACACTGAAGCTTTCTTT. Translating gives CASSKTTNTEAFF.

This clonotype was seen at least ten times. CDR3 region: CASSLGHRASGNTIYF. CDR3 nucleotides: TGTGCCAGCAGCCTCGGCCACAGGGCCTCTGGAAACACCATATATTTT. The chain employs TRBV5-5 and TRBJ1-3, with a possible D match to TRBD1 (6 bases). Per germline, CDR1 SGHKS and CDR2 YYEKEE (reference sequence). This CDR3 contains 16 residues. V was cut by 4 bases and J by 0 bases, with 14 bases left in between.

Many counts were recorded for this clonotype. The rearrangement uses TRBV18 and TRBJ2-7, with 14 positions matching TRBD2. This CDR3 region has 15 residues. After removal of 4 bases from V and 3 bases from J, the junction contained 2 bases not matched to a gene. Germline CDR1 and CDR2: KGHSH and LQKENI. CDR3 DNA sequence: TGTGCCAGCTCACGGGGACTAGCGGGAGACTACGAGCAGTACTTC. This encodes CASSRGLAGDYEQYF. The variable domain in full, with the rest retrieved from reference TRBV18 and TRBJ2-7, is NAGVMQNPRHLVRRRGQEARLRCSPMKGHSHVYWYRQLPEEGLKFMVYLQKENIIDESGMPKERFSAEFPKEGPSILRIQQVVRGDSAAYFCASSRGLAGDYEQYFGPGTRLTVT.

In this sample, this clonotype turned up many times. The rearrangement joins TRBV28 to TRBJ2-6; 8 bases are a match to TRBD1. There are 17 residues in the CDR3. Germline V gives CDR1 MDHEN, CDR2 SYDVKM. Germline trimming cut 6 bases from V and 3 bases from J; bases unmatched to any gene: 10. The DNA of the CDR3 is TGTGCCAGCAGGAAGAGGCAGGGGGCACTTGGGGCCAACGTCCTGACTTTC. It specifies CASRKRQGALGANVLTF.

The chain joins TRBV7-2 to TRBJ2-2, with D maybe TRBD2 (6 bases). The V gene lost 4 bases and the J gene lost 4 bases, with 13 bases spanning the gap. The CDR3 loop spans 15 amino acids. CDR1 is SGHTA, CDR2 FQGNSA, per germline. Written as DNA, the CDR3 is TGTGCCAGCAGCTCCGCGGGGCAGGGCACCGGGGAGCTGTTTTTT. Translating gives CASSSAGQGTGELFF.

This rearrangement joins TRBV10-3 to TRBJ2-7, with D perhaps TRBD1 (6 bases). CDR1 and CDR2 (germline): ENHRY, SYGVKD. CDR3 length: 14 amino acids. V gave up 6 bases and J gave up 0 bases, with 12 bases separating them. The CDR3: CAISRTASSYEQYF. CDR3 coding DNA: TGTGCCATCAGCCGGACAGCAAGCTCCTACGAGCAGTACTTC.

This clonotype was counted ten times or more. The gene calls are TRBV3-1 and TRBJ2-5; D is undetermined. The germline V and J ends were trimmed by 1 base and 6 bases, with 6 bases remaining between them. Germline V gene lookup returns CDR1 LGHDT and CDR2 YNNKEL (reference sequence). The CDR3 runs 12 residues. Written as DNA, the CDR3 is TGTGCCAGCAGCCAAGCGATTCAGACCCAGTACTTC. This sequence encodes CASSQAIQTQYF.